The 22 T cell receptor beta chains reported below all come from one sample, sequenced in a study of blood T cell repertoires in COVID-19. Repertoires were generated with immunoSEQ multiplex PCR, while TCRdb's copy carries only in-frame clones and drops some. The repertoire has more than 400,000 clones, 70% to 90% of them found once; the top ten carry about 3%. The sequencing sample was made of peripheral blood. The source is a human donor in a cohort sampled during active COVID-19.

The rearrangement uses TRBV9 and TRBJ2-1, with 11 bases matching TRBD2. In germline, CDR1 is SGDLS, CDR2 YYNGEE. After removal of 2 bases from V and 0 bases from J, the junction contained 1 base not matched to a gene. CDR3 length: 16 amino acids. The CDR3 bases are TGTGCCAGCAGCGTCCTAGCGGGAGGCTCCTACAATGAGCAGTTCTTC. Translation gives CASSVLAGGSYNEQFF.

In its sample, this clone was seen once. The genes are TRBV7-9 and TRBJ1-1; 7 bases fit TRBD1. Germline CDR1 is SEHNR and CDR2 is FQNEAQ (reference sequence). The trim removed 3 bases at V and 1 base at J, leaving 2 bases unmatched. This CDR3 has 14 amino acids. The CDR3 nucleotides read TGTGCCAGCAGCTTGGGACAGCCGAACACTGAAGCTTTCTTT. Translated: CASSLGQPNTEAFF.

The CDR3 DNA reads as TGTGCCAGCAGGCTACAGGGTGAAGCTTTCTTT. It codes for CASRLQGEAFF. V and J are TRBV12-3 or TRBV12-4 and TRBJ1-1, with D perhaps matching TRBD1 (6 bases). The V end was cut by 6 bases, the J end by 7 bases, with 9 bases between. CDR3 size: 11 residues.

CDR3 sequence reads: CASSPGTEDSPLHF. CDR3 DNA sequence: TGCGCCAGCAGCCCTGGGACAGAAGATTCACCCCTCCACTTT. V and J are TRBV5-1 and TRBJ1-6, with 7 bases that match TRBD1. Germline trimming cut 4 bases from V and 8 bases from J; bases unmatched to any gene: 6. This CDR3 is 14 amino acids long. Germline V gene lookup returns CDR1 SGHRS and CDR2 YFSETQ.

The chain is built from TRBV24-1 and TRBJ2-1; tentative D call: TRBD1 (5 bases). The CDR3 has 16 residues. The V gene lost 1 base and the J gene lost 8 bases, with 17 bases spanning the gap. CDR1 and CDR2 (germline): KGHDR, SFDVKD. The CDR3 spells CATSDLQAKSWDEQFF. In DNA form, the CDR3 reads TGTGCCACCAGTGATTTACAGGCTAAGAGTTGGGATGAGCAGTTCTTC.

The chain has TRBV30 and TRBJ2-5; no firm D call. This CDR3 is 14 amino acids long. Germline CDR1 and CDR2: GTSNPN and SVGIG (reference sequence). V was pared by 2 bases and J by 0 bases, with 10 bases between. CDR3 protein: CAWSPSVYQETQYF. The DNA of the CDR3 is TGTGCCTGGAGTCCCTCCGTGTACCAAGAGACCCAGTACTTC.

The rearrangement uses TRBV10-1 and TRBJ2-1; 7 bases match TRBD2. This CDR3 has 19 amino acids. Trimming removed 2 bases from V and 5 bases from J; junction bases left unmatched: 18. CDR1 and CDR2 (germline): WNHNN, SYGVQD (reference sequence). Here the CDR3 DNA reads TGCGCCAGCAGTGAGGTTACTTATCTGGGGGAGGGCCGGGACAATGAGCAGTTCTTC. This codes for CASSEVTYLGEGRDNEQFF.

This chain links TRBV4-2 with TRBJ1-5; possible D gene TRBD1, 6 bases. V gave up 4 bases and J gave up 0 bases, with 10 bases separating them. CDR1 LGHNA and CDR2 YNFKEQ come from the germline V gene. This CDR3 has 15 amino acids. The CDR3 nucleotides read TGTGCCAGCAGCCCTGGGACAACTAGCAATCAGCCCCAGCATTTT. Its translation is CASSPGTTSNQPQHF.

This rearrangement joins TRBV5-5 to TRBJ1-2; 7 bases map to TRBD1. The CDR3 has 16 amino acids. The germline V gene has CDR1 SGHKS and CDR2 YYEKEE (reference sequence). The trim removed 1 base at V and 0 bases at J, leaving 6 bases unmatched. CDR3 amino acids: CASSLLRGPANYGYTF. CDR3 DNA: TGTGCCAGCAGCTTGCTAAGGGGGCCAGCTAACTATGGCTACACCTTC. Filled out from reference TRBV5-5 and TRBJ1-2, the complete variable domain reads DAGVTQSPTHLIKTRGQQVTLRCSPISGHKSVSWYQQVLGQGPQFIFQYYEKEERGRGNFPDRFSARQFPNYSSELNVNALLLGDSALYLCASSLLRGPANYGYTFGSGTRLTVV.

The chain carries TRBV2 and TRBJ2-2; TRBD1 might be the D (5 bases). Per germline, CDR1 SNHLY and CDR2 FYNNEI. Trimming shortened V by 6 bases and J by 0 bases, and 8 bases separated the two germline ends. CDR3 length: 14 residues. CDR3 sequence reads: CASRQGANTGELFF. CDR3 DNA: TGTGCCAGCAGGCAGGGCGCGAACACCGGGGAGCTGTTTTTT.

CDR3 amino acids: CASSVAGREAISGNEQFF. The CDR3, as DNA: TGTGCCAGCAGCGTAGCTGGGCGGGAGGCCATTTCTGGCAATGAGCAGTTCTTC. V and J are TRBV9 and TRBJ2-1; 8 bases agree with TRBD2. CDR3 length equals 18 residues. Germline V gene lookup returns CDR1 SGDLS and CDR2 YYNGEE. V shed 0 bases and J 6 bases; nucleotides not matched to a gene: 14.

The chain employs TRBV11-2 and TRBJ2-7, with a possible D match to TRBD2 (6 bases). Trimming pared 5 bases from V and 3 bases from J, leaving 20 bases between. CDR3 length: 16 amino acids. Germline V gene data show CDR1 as SGHAT and CDR2 as FQNNGV. DNA for the CDR3: TGTGCCAGCAGCCCCCTTTCTCGGAGGGATAGCTACGAGCAGTACTTC. This sequence encodes CASSPLSRRDSYEQYF.

The chain couples TRBV5-1 to TRBJ2-2; 14 bases fit TRBD2. Germline V gene sequence: CDR1 SGHRS, CDR2 YFSETQ. With V trimmed by 2 bases and J by 6 bases, 6 bases remained unmatched. This CDR3 spans 17 amino acids. The DNA of the CDR3 is TGCGCCAGCAGCTTCGGGACTAGCGGGAGTAAGGCCGGGGAGCTGTTTTTT. Protein product: CASSFGTSGSKAGELFF.

V is TRBV16 and J is TRBJ2-2, with TRBD1 matching 7 bases. V was clipped by 5 bases and J by 4 bases; unmatched bases: 1. Germline CDR1 reads KGHSY; CDR2 reads FQNENV. The CDR3 loop spans 13 amino acids. In DNA, the CDR3 is TGTGCCAGCAGCTCAGGGGGCACCGGGGAGCTGTTTTTT. It is translated as CASSSGGTGELFF.

This clone was recorded once. The chain has TRBV19 and TRBJ2-5; the D is unclear. Germline V gene data show CDR1 as LNHDA and CDR2 as SQIVND (reference sequence). This CDR3 spans 15 amino acids. The V end was cut by 5 bases, the J end by 4 bases, with 17 bases between. CDR3 sequence: CASSPSREAGETQYF. In DNA form, the CDR3 reads TGTGCCAGTAGTCCCTCGAGAGAGGCCGGAGAGACCCAGTACTTC.

CDR3 DNA: TGTGCCAGCAGTTTATCGGGGGCCTGGGACAATCAGCCCCAGCATTTT. Translated, it gives CASSLSGAWDNQPQHF. V is TRBV27 and J is TRBJ1-5, with D possibly being TRBD1 (6 bases). In germline, CDR1 is MNHEY, CDR2 SMNVEV (reference sequence). This CDR3 contains 16 residues. The V end lost 0 bases, the J end lost 3 bases, and 12 bases lay between the germline ends.

This chain links TRBV9 with TRBJ2-1; TRBD1 matches at 7 bases. The ends lost 2 bases at V and 5 bases at J; junction bases unmatched: 7. The CDR3 length is 15 residues. In germline, CDR1 is SGDLS, CDR2 YYNGEE. The CDR3 here is CASSVDRAEDNEQFF. CDR3 nucleotide sequence: TGTGCCAGCAGCGTCGACAGGGCTGAGGACAATGAGCAGTTCTTC.

The V call is TRBV5-1, the J call TRBJ2-3, with TRBD1 matching 9 bases. The CDR3 sequence is 15 residues long. Germline assignment: CDR1 SGHRS and CDR2 YFSETQ. Germline trimming cut 4 bases from V and 5 bases from J; bases unmatched to any gene: 8. The CDR3 DNA reads as TGCGCCAGCAGCATGGTGACAGGGGGAAGAGATACGCAGTATTTT. Residues: CASSMVTGGRDTQYF.

The rearrangement joins TRBV28 to TRBJ1-6, with 12 positions matching TRBD1. Germline V gene sequence: CDR1 MDHEN, CDR2 SYDVKM. With V trimmed by 6 bases and J by 6 bases, 12 bases remained unmatched. The CDR3 has 18 amino acids. The CDR3 loop is CASRGTAGQGAVNSPLHF. The CDR3 coding sequence is TGTGCCAGCAGGGGGACTGCGGGACAGGGGGCCGTTAATTCACCCCTCCACTTT.

This chain connects TRBV18 to TRBJ1-2, with D tentatively TRBD1 (6 bases). CDR3 length: 15 residues. With 0 bases removed from V and 8 bases from J, the gap between germline ends came to 16 bases. Germline-derived CDR1 and CDR2 are KGHSH and LQKENI. The CDR3 DNA reads as TGTGCCAGCTCACCACCGTCTGCGGACAGTCGAGGCTACACCTTC. Amino acid sequence: CASSPPSADSRGYTF.

This CDR3 reads CASSNPGRNTEAFF. The CDR3, as DNA: TGTGCCAGCAGCAATCCCGGGAGGAACACTGAAGCTTTCTTT. The V gene is TRBV21-1, the J gene TRBJ1-1. TRBV21-1 counts as a pseudogene. The CDR3 covers 14 residues.

For the CDR3, the DNA is TGTGCCAGCAGTGACTCCTATGCGGGAGTGATCGGCAATGAGCAGTTCTTC. Protein sequence: CASSDSYAGVIGNEQFF. This chain links TRBV6-4 with TRBJ2-1; 7 positions agree with TRBD2. V was pared by 0 bases and J by 6 bases, with 11 bases of the junction left unmatched. The germline CDR1 and CDR2 sequences are MRHNA and SNTAGT. The CDR3 runs 17 residues.